This entry concerns a single TCR beta chain. Its antigen is not known. Trimming at V came to 4 bases and at J to 3 bases, leaving 3 bases not matched to a gene. CDR3 length equals 14 residues. Germline CDR1 and CDR2: MNHNS and SASEGT. This specimen comes from a study of cytomegalovirus exposure and HLA in healthy donors. For the study at large: It was reported in a later analysis that the same platform had been used for the 100 to 150 validation repertoires as for the roughly 670 first-cohort repertoires. Study results and limitations: Researchers catalogued about 160 TCR beta chains as cytomegalovirus-associated. Most TCR sequences were rare, but some public TCRs occurred in many donors. Testing in vitro showed a few CMV-associated chains specific for CMV antigens.

TCRdb's copy holds only in-frame clones and misses some; the assay was immunoSEQ multiplex PCR. The table has roughly 150,000 clones, roughly 91% seen once. The source of this sequence is a man aged 18 to 30 in good health and CMV-seronegative. The sequencing sample was made of PBMCs. This chain links TRBV6-1 with TRBJ1-3; 7 nucleotides agree with TRBD1. The CDR3 bases are TGTGCCAGCAGTGTTACAGGGGTTGGAAACACCATATATTTT. Protein: CASSVTGVGNTIYF.